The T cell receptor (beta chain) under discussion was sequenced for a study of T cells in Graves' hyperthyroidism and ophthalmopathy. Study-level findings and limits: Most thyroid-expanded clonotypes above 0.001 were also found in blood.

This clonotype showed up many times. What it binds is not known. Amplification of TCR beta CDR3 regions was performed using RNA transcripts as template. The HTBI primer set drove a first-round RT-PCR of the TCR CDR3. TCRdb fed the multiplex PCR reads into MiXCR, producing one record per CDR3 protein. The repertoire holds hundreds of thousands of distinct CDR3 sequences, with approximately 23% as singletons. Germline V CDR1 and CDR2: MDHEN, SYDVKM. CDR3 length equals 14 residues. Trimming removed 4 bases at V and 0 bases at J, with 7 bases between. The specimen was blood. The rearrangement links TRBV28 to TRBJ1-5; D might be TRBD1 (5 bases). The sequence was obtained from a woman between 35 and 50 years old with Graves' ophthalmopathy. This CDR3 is CASSSRVSNQPQHF. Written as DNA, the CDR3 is TGTGCCAGCAGTTCCAGGGTTAGCAATCAGCCCCAGCATTTT.